This TCR beta chain appears in the sequencing data of a study of post-analysis software for immune sequencing data. Study-level background: Relapsing-remitting, secondary progressive and progressive-relapsing courses of multiple sclerosis were included.

Concerning this clonotype: The antigen is not known.

This CDR3 is 15 amino acids long. Per the germline V gene, CDR1 is KGHDR and CDR2 is SFDVKD. The ends lost 5 bases at V and 8 bases at J; junction bases unmatched: 9. Carried by the TCR beta cDNA libraries were unique molecular identifiers. Input amounts of about 0.95 to 10 million T cells were used. These gave roughly 0.5 million cDNA molecules, so each molecule approximated one T cell. TCRdb re-called the PCR reads through MiXCR, storing one row per CDR3 protein. This table holds 450,000 to 650,000 distinct CDR3 sequences, roughly 46% found once. Findings and caveats of the study: Controls showed lower frequencies than patients for roughly 5 TRBV segments, and TRBV5-6, TRBV5-1 and TRBV20-1 were among these. Normalized Chao1 diversity was significantly lower in multiple sclerosis patients than in controls.

The rearrangement joins TRBV24-1 to TRBJ1-4; TRBD1 agrees at 8 bases. The sequence derives from a girl between 10 and 17 years old with multiple sclerosis. Sequencing was performed on blood. The CDR3 spells CATSAPDREGEKLFF. The CDR3 DNA reads as TGTGCCACCAGTGCCCCGGACAGGGAAGGCGAAAAACTGTTTTTT.